This T cell receptor beta chain was captured by sequencing in a study of T cell changes during pregnancy in multiple sclerosis. The method was immunoSEQ multiplex PCR; TCRdb's version includes in-frame clones alone and lacks a portion of them. Found here are tens of thousands of clones, 94% of them singletons; the top ten hold about 3%. V shed 5 bases and J shed 2 bases, with 19 bases lying between them. This CDR3 contains 16 residues. The V gene's germline CDR1 is MNHEY and CDR2 SMNVEV (reference sequence). This sequence was found in a female donor with multiple sclerosis, enrolled in a pregnancy study. J is TRBJ2-7 and V is TRBV27; D call uncertain. The sequencing here drew on CD8+ T cells from peripheral blood mononuclear cells, taken in the third trimester of pregnancy. For the CDR3, the DNA is TGTGCCAGCAGTCCGTCCTCTTCATCGGTCCCCTACGAGCAGTACTTC. Translated: CASSPSSSSVPYEQYF.